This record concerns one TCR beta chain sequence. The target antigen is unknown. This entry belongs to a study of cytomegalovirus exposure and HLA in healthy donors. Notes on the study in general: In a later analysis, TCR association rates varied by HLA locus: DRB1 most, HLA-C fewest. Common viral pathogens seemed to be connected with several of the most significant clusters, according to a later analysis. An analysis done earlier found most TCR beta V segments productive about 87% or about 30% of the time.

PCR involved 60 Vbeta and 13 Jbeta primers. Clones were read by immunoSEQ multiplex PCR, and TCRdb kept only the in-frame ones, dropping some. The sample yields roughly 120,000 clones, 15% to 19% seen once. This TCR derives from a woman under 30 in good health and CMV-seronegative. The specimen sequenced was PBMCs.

The CDR3 DNA is TGCGCCAGCAGGGGAGGGCAGAAGAGAAACACCATATATTTT. Its translation is CASRGGQKRNTIYF. This chain connects TRBV5-1 to TRBJ1-3; no clear D gene. Trimming took 5 bases from V and 5 from J, leaving 14 bases between them. The CDR3 has 14 amino acids. From germline, CDR1 is SGHRS and CDR2 YFSETQ.